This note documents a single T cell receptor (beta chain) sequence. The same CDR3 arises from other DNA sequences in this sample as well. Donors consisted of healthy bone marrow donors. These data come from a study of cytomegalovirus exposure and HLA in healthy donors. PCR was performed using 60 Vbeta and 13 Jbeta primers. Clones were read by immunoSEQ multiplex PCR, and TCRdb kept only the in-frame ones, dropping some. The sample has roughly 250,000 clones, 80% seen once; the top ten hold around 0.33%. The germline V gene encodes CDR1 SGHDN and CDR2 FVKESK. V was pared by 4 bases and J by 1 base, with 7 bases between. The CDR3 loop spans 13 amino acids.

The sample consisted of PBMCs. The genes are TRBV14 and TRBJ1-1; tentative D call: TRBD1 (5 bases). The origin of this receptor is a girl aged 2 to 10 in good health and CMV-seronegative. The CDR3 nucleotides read TGTGCCAGCAGCCGTACAGGGAACACTGAAGCTTTCTTT. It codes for CASSRTGNTEAFF.